This is a list of T cell receptor beta chains from one sample in a study of T cells in Graves' hyperthyroidism and ophthalmopathy. MiXCR, applied by TCRdb to the multiplex PCR reads, yields one record per CDR3 protein. Found here are under 800,000 distinct CDR3 sequences, about 14% of them singletons; the top ten hold roughly 10%. The sequencing input was blood. These receptors all stem from a woman aged 18-30 years with Graves' hyperthyroidism. CDR3s include the opening cysteine and the closing phenylalanine or tryptophan. Fields, in order: J gene, V gene, clone size, CDR3 length, D gene, CDR3 DNA, CDR3 protein. A D gene is named only where the DNA matches it firmly. Some rows mark clone size as missing; the rest say once, few, many or name a class of expanded clone.

TRBJ1-1	TRBV4-1	few	17	TRBD1	TGCGCCAGCAGCCAACCTTGGACAGGGAATAAGAACACTGAAGCTTTCTTT	CASSQPWTGNKNTEAFF
TRBJ2-1	TRBV7-9	many	13	.	TGTGCCAGCAGCCCTCAGGGTGACAATGAGCAGTTCTTC	CASSPQGDNEQFF
TRBJ1-3	TRBV5-5	many	15	.	TGTGCCAGCAGCTTGGTAACAGTCTCTGGAAACACCATATATTTT	CASSLVTVSGNTIYF
TRBJ1-4	TRBV10-3	few	13	.	TGTGCCATCAGTGAGTCGGCGGAATGGGAACTGTTTTTT	CAISESAEWELFF
TRBJ1-5	TRBV19	few	13	TRBD1	TGTGCCGGGGGGACAGGGGATTATCAGCCCCAGCATTTT	CAGGTGDYQPQHF
TRBJ1-1	TRBV10-3	few	16	TRBD1	TGTGCCATCAGTCCCCGGGGGGGACAGATGAACACTGAAGCTTTCTTT	CAISPRGGQMNTEAFF
TRBJ1-6	TRBV3-1	many	14	.	TGTGCCAGCAGCCAAGGACAGCTCAATTCACCCCTCCACTTT	CASSQGQLNSPLHF
TRBJ2-7	TRBV19	.	15	TRBD2	TGTGCCAGTAGTAGCGGGGGTGAGCGCTCCTACGAGCAGTACTTC	CASSSGGERSYEQYF
TRBJ2-7	TRBV20-1	few	15	.	TGCAGTGCTAGACCCCCGACCGGCCGAAACTACGAGCAGTACTTC	CSARPPTGRNYEQYF
TRBJ1-1	TRBV27	many	15	.	TGTGCCAGCAAAACCGCCGCGAGCTGGAACACTGAAGCTTTCTTT	CASKTAASWNTEAFF
TRBJ2-1	TRBV29-1	.	13	TRBD1	TGCAGCGTCCGGACAGGGAATTACAATGAGCAGTTCTTC	CSVRTGNYNEQFF
TRBJ2-2	TRBV4-3	.	16	.	TGCGCCAGCAGCCAATGGTGGGGAGGGGGCTCCGGGGAGCTGTTTTTT	CASSQWWGGGSGELFF
TRBJ2-7	TRBV11-2	many	16	.	TGTGCCAGCAGCTTACTTCCTGGGACTCCCGGCTCCGAGCAGTACTTC	CASSLLPGTPGSEQYF
TRBJ1-1	TRBV11-2	many	12	.	TGTGCCAGCAGCTTAAGACACACTGAAGCTTTCTTT	CASSLRHTEAFF
TRBJ2-1	TRBV7-3	many	13	TRBD2	TGTGCCAGCAGCCGCCAGCGGGGGAATGAGCAGTTCTTC	CASSRQRGNEQFF
TRBJ1-4	TRBV7-8	many	16	.	TGTGCCAGCAGCTTAGACAGGGCAAGGCGTAATGAAAAACTGTTTTTT	CASSLDRARRNEKLFF
TRBJ2-1	TRBV5-6	.	11	.	TGTGCCAGCAGCGGTAGCGGTGAGCAGTTCTTC	CASSGSGEQFF
TRBJ1-1	TRBV27	many	15	.	TGTGCCAGCATGGGTAGGCGGTTTTGGAACACTGAAGCTTTCTTT	CASMGRRFWNTEAFF
TRBJ1-5	TRBV12-3/TRBV12-4	many	13	.	TGTGCCAGCAGCTGGGACCGCCATCAGCCCCAGCATTTT	CASSWDRHQPQHF
TRBJ2-7	TRBV2	many	13	.	TGTGCCAGAGGCCGGGACGGCACCTACGAGCAGTACTTC	CARGRDGTYEQYF
TRBJ2-3	TRBV18	many	14	.	TGTGCCAGCTCACGCGCTCTTGGGACAGATACGCAGTATTTT	CASSRALGTDTQYF
TRBJ2-1	TRBV20-1	many	12	.	TGCAGTGCCGTACTAGCCTACAATGAGCAGTTCTTC	CSAVLAYNEQFF
TRBJ2-7	TRBV12-3/TRBV12-4	many	14	.	TGTGCCAGCAGTCTCATCGGGACTTCCTACGAGCAGTACTTC	CASSLIGTSYEQYF
TRBJ1-4	TRBV12-3/TRBV12-4	many	15	.	TGTGCCAGCAGTTTAGGTGGCACCCCTGGCGAAAAACTGTTTTTT	CASSLGGTPGEKLFF
TRBJ1-2	TRBV7-2	.	14	TRBD1	TGTGCCAGCAGCTTAGCAGGGGGCTCGGGCGGCTACACCTTC	CASSLAGGSGGYTF
TRBJ2-7	TRBV6-6	few	16	TRBD1	TGTGCCAGCAGTTACGGACAGGGCCTCCTCGGGGGCGAGCAGTACTTC	CASSYGQGLLGGEQYF
TRBJ1-1	TRBV6-2/TRBV6-3	many	16	.	TGTGCCAGCAGTTACTCCCGGGGGACGGTGAACACTGAAGCTTTCTTT	CASSYSRGTVNTEAFF
TRBJ1-1	TRBV18	few	15	TRBD1	TGTGCCAGCTCACCACGAGAGGGGGCGGTCACTGAAGCTTTCTTT	CASSPREGAVTEAFF
TRBJ2-7	TRBV3-1	few	13	.	TGTGCCAGCAGCCAGGTCGTCCCCTACGAGCAGTACTTC	CASSQVVPYEQYF
TRBJ2-5	TRBV6-2/TRBV6-3	many	14	.	TGTGCCAGCAGGGATACCGGGACTGGAGAGACCCAGTACTTC	CASRDTGTGETQYF
TRBJ2-1	TRBV6-2/TRBV6-3	many	15	TRBD2	TGTGCCAGCAGTTCGGAAGCGGGGGTCTACAATGAGCAGTTCTTC	CASSSEAGVYNEQFF
TRBJ2-1	TRBV20-1	many	13	.	TGCAGTGCTATTCTTCGACTAGGCAATGAGCAGTTCTTC	CSAILRLGNEQFF
TRBJ2-3	TRBV24-1	few	12	.	TGTGCCACCAGTGATTTCCTCCATACGCAGTATTTT	CATSDFLHTQYF
TRBJ2-3	TRBV15	many	15	TRBD2	TGTGCCACCAGCAGAGCTACTAGCGGCACAGATACGCAGTATTTT	CATSRATSGTDTQYF
TRBJ2-5	TRBV12-3/TRBV12-4	many	14	.	TGTGCCAGCAGTTTAGTACGGCTACCTGGGGCCCAGTACTTC	CASSLVRLPGAQYF
TRBJ2-3	TRBV6-1	many	17	TRBD2	TGTGCCAGCACCCCGAAGCGGGTAGCGGGAGGGGTGGATACGCAGTATTTT	CASTPKRVAGGVDTQYF
TRBJ1-1	TRBV5-1	.	14	.	TGCGCCAGCAGCTTGTTCGGTCCGGAAATTGAAGCTTTCTTT	CASSLFGPEIEAFF
TRBJ1-4	TRBV28	many	16	TRBD1	TGTGCCAGCATCCCGGGGGGACAGGGGCGGAATGAAAAACTGTTTTTT	CASIPGGQGRNEKLFF
TRBJ1-4	TRBV11-2	few	14	.	TGTGCCAGCACCATCGGCAGTCCAAATGAAAAACTGTTTTTT	CASTIGSPNEKLFF
TRBJ1-2	TRBV2	many	13	.	TGTGCCAGCAGTGAAGACGGAGTCTATGGCTACACCTTC	CASSEDGVYGYTF
TRBJ2-7	TRBV11-2	many	18	.	TGTGCCAGCAGCCTAACCCACCCCAGAGCGGTTATCTCCTACGAGCAGTACTTC	CASSLTHPRAVISYEQYF
TRBJ2-1	TRBV2	few	16	.	TGTGCCAGCAGTGAAAGGGCCACGCCACCTTACAATGAGCAGTTCTTC	CASSERATPPYNEQFF
TRBJ2-1	TRBV11-2	many	15	.	TGTGCCAGCACCATCGAGCAGGTGACCTACAATGAGCAGTTCTTC	CASTIEQVTYNEQFF
TRBJ1-2	TRBV7-2	.	16	TRBD1	TGTGCCAGCAGCTTAGAACAGGGGGGTCTTAACTATGGCTACACCTTC	CASSLEQGGLNYGYTF
TRBJ1-4	TRBV12-3/TRBV12-4	many	13	.	TGTGCCAGCAGTCAACTGGAGGGTGAAAAACTGTTTTTT	CASSQLEGEKLFF
TRBJ2-5	TRBV24-1	many	15	.	TGTGCCACCAGTGCTGGTTCTGGGGTTTGGGAGACCCAGTACTTC	CATSAGSGVWETQYF
TRBJ1-2	TRBV7-8	many	14	.	TGTGCCAGCAGCTCCCGGACCGGTACCTATGGCTACACCTTC	CASSSRTGTYGYTF
TRBJ2-3	TRBV12-3/TRBV12-4	few	15	TRBD2	TGTGCCAGCGGGGTTAGCGGGAGACGGGCAGATACGCAGTATTTT	CASGVSGRRADTQYF
TRBJ2-3	TRBV24-1	.	14	.	TGTGCCACAAGCGACCCTGGGGTCACAGATACGCAGTATTTT	CATSDPGVTDTQYF
TRBJ2-7	TRBV2	.	16	TRBD1	TGTGCCAGCAGTGAAGCCTTGGCGACAGGGAACTACGAGCAGTACTTC	CASSEALATGNYEQYF